The 7 T cell receptor beta chains reported below all come from one sample, sequenced in a study of OX40 agonist ivuxolimab in advanced cancers. Sequenced by immunoSEQ multiplex PCR; TCRdb stores in-frame clones only, minus some. In the table there are roughly 36,000 clones, about 82% of which are singletons. This specimen consisted of CD4+ or CD8+ T cells sorted from blood, obtained in a trial of the OX40 agonist ivuxolimab. These receptors were obtained from an adult with an advanced solid tumor such as melanoma, head and neck, liver or kidney cancer.

The chain couples TRBV4-1 to TRBJ2-7, with D tentatively TRBD1 (5 bases). Germline CDR1 and CDR2: MGHRA and YSYEKL. The CDR3 runs 13 residues. V was trimmed by 1 base and J by 6 bases, leaving 10 bases between them. CDR3 region: CASSQGRVGEQYF. Written as DNA, the CDR3 is TGCGCCAGCAGCCAAGGCAGGGTGGGCGAGCAGTACTTC.

This chain uses TRBV2 with TRBJ2-7, with D perhaps given as TRBD1 or TRBD2 (6 bases each). The CDR3 consists of 15 residues. V dropped 7 bases and J dropped 1 base, with 17 bases sitting between them. Germline V CDR1 and CDR2: SNHLY, FYNNEI. The DNA for the CDR3 is TGTGCCAGCAACCGGGGGCAGGGGAATTCCTACGAGCAGTACTTC. Protein product: CASNRGQGNSYEQYF.

The rearrangement uses TRBV14 and TRBJ2-5, with a weak D call TRBD1 (5 bases). CDR1 SGHDN and CDR2 FVKESK come from the germline V gene. V was trimmed by 3 bases and J by 2 bases, leaving 10 bases between them. The CDR3 runs to 14 residues. The CDR3 coding sequence is TGTGCCAGCAGCCAGGCCAGGGATCAAGAGACCCAGTACTTC. This encodes CASSQARDQETQYF.

Comments on this clone: Compared with germline, one end of the junction differs, possibly owing to a read error. The J gene is TRBJ1-5, the V gene TRBV6-1, with TRBD1 identical over 7 bases. The V gene's germline CDR1 is MNHNS and CDR2 SASEGT. The CDR3 extends over 14 amino acids. The CDR3 DNA is TGTGCCAGCGGTGAGGCAGGGGGTGATCAGCCCCAGCATTTT. Amino acids: CASGEAGGDQPQHF.

This chain links TRBV28 with TRBJ1-1; D remains unclear. CDR1 is MDHEN, CDR2 SYDVKM, per germline. This CDR3 comprises 14 residues. Trimming stripped 6 bases from V and 1 base from J, with 12 bases between. CDR3 amino acids: CASSSGPKNTEAFF. The CDR3 coding sequence is TGTGCCAGCAGCTCCGGACCCAAGAACACTGAAGCTTTCTTT.

The rearrangement uses TRBV2 and TRBJ2-2; 10 nucleotides line up with TRBD2. Looked up from germline, CDR1 is SNHLY and CDR2 is FYNNEI. V lost 6 bases and J lost 1; bases outside the gene matches: 5. The CDR3 length is 16 residues. CDR3 coding DNA: TGTGCCAGCAGCTTAGTAGCGGGAGGGAACACCGGGGAGCTGTTTTTT. This gives the protein CASSLVAGGNTGELFF.

The chain has TRBV6-4 and TRBJ1-2; tentative D call: TRBD1 (6 bases). Trimming left V 6 bases short and J 5 bases short, with 13 bases between. This CDR3 has 13 amino acids. Germline V lookup: CDR1 MRHNA, CDR2 SNTAGT. CDR3 nucleotides: TGTGCCAGCAGCGCACAGGGACGGTATGGCTACACCTTC. Residues: CASSAQGRYGYTF.